The rows below give T cell receptor beta chains drawn from one sample of a study of T cells in Graves' hyperthyroidism and ophthalmopathy. In TCRdb, the multiplex PCR reads were re-called with MiXCR into one record per CDR3 protein. The table has about 360,000 distinct CDR3 sequences, about 25% seen once; the top ten hold more than 60%. Sequencing was done on a sample of blood. The source of these receptors is a man aged 50 to 60 with Graves' hyperthyroidism. Both conserved end residues are part of each CDR3. A D gene is named only where the DNA matches it firmly. For some rows the clone size is stated as once, few or many, or as a class when expanded; others skip it.

D gene	clone size	V gene	J gene	CDR3 DNA	CDR3 protein
NA	few	TRBV5-1	TRBJ1-6	TGCGCCAGCAGCTTGGTAGGGGATAGGTCACCCCTCCACTTT	CASSLVGDRSPLHF
TRBD1	NA	TRBV27	TRBJ2-7	TGTGCCAGCAGTTTGGCGACAGGGATCTACAAGCAGTACTTC	CASSLATGIYKQYF
TRBD2	many	TRBV2	TRBJ2-1	TGTGCCAGCACTAGCGGGAGGAATGAGCAGTTCTTC	CASTSGRNEQFF
NA	few	TRBV19	TRBJ2-1	TGTGCCAGTAGTCATTACACGATAACTAACAATGAGCAGTTCTTC	CASSHYTITNNEQFF
NA	few	TRBV18	TRBJ1-5	TGTGCCAGCTCCCCCACAGGGAGGAGGCAGCCCCAGCATTTT	CASSPTGRRQPQHF
NA	NA	TRBV2	TRBJ1-5	TGTGCCAGCAGGGACAGTTATAGCAATCAGCCCCAGCATTTT	CASRDSYSNQPQHF
TRBD1	few	TRBV28	TRBJ2-1	TGTGCCAGCAGTAAAGGGACAGTTGAGCAGTTCTTC	CASSKGTVEQFF
NA	few	TRBV29-1	TRBJ2-5	TGCAGCGTCCGCTTGGCCGGCGAGACCCAGTACTTC	CSVRLAGETQYF
NA	few	TRBV27	TRBJ2-7	TGTGCCAGCAGTCACAGGGAATCCTACGAGCAGTACTTC	CASSHRESYEQYF
TRBD2	NA	TRBV6-1	TRBJ2-5	TGTGCCAGCAGTCTCACTAGCGGGAGGGTGGAGACCCAGTACTTC	CASSLTSGRVETQYF
NA	few	TRBV20-1	TRBJ2-7	TGCAGTGCTAGAGATCCGGCAGGTACCTACGAGCAGTACTTC	CSARDPAGTYEQYF
TRBD2	NA	TRBV29-1	TRBJ2-3	TGCTGCGTGAATAGCGGGGGGAACACAGATACGCAGTATTTT	CCVNSGGNTDTQYF
NA	few	TRBV20-1	TRBJ2-3	TGCAGTGCTAGATCAAGCGGACCCGACACAGATACGCAGTATTTT	CSARSSGPDTDTQYF
TRBD2	many	TRBV3-1	TRBJ2-1	TGTGCCAGCAGCCGAGGGCTAGCGGGAGGCAATGAGCAGTTCTTC	CASSRGLAGGNEQFF
TRBD1	NA	TRBV29-1	TRBJ1-2	TGCAGCGCAGACGGACAGGGGGACTATGGCTACACCTTC	CSADGQGDYGYTF
NA	few	TRBV3-1	TRBJ2-7	TGTGCCAGCAGCCAAAGTCGATCCGAGCAGTACTTC	CASSQSRSEQYF
TRBD1	few	TRBV28	TRBJ2-3	TGTGCCAGCAGAACGACAGGGGTCCATTACACAGATACGCAGTATTTT	CASRTTGVHYTDTQYF
TRBD2	NA	TRBV30	TRBJ2-1	TGTGCCTGGAGCATCGGACTAGCGAATGAGCAGTTCTTC	CAWSIGLANEQFF
TRBD1	NA	TRBV28	TRBJ2-7	TGTGCCAGCGGACAGGGGGCTAACTACGAGCAGTACTTC	CASGQGANYEQYF
NA	NA	TRBV30	TRBJ2-5	TGTGCCTGTACTTTAGGGGGGGAGACCCAGTACTTC	CACTLGGETQYF
TRBD1	many	TRBV11-3	TRBJ2-7	TGTGCCAGCAGCTTCCGAACAGGGGCCTTCTCCTACGAGCAGTACTTC	CASSFRTGAFSYEQYF
NA	NA	TRBV27	TRBJ1-5	TGTGCCAGCAGTTTATTACGGGGTTTACGCAATCAGCCCCAGCATTTT	CASSLLRGLRNQPQHF
TRBD2	few	TRBV19	TRBJ2-3	TGTGCCAGTAGTATGGGACTAGCTGGCTTGGATACGCAGTATTTT	CASSMGLAGLDTQYF
NA	NA	TRBV3-1	TRBJ1-1	TGTGCCAGCAGCAAGGGAGGGTTAACTGAAGCTTTCTTT	CASSKGGLTEAFF